The 5 T cell receptor beta chains in this list originate from one sample, sequenced in a study of blood T cell repertoires in COVID-19. Data came from immunoSEQ multiplex PCR; TCRdb stores just in-frame clones and leaves some out. The sample comprises some 240,000 clones, about 87% of which are singletons, and 2.5% to 4% rests with the top ten. The sequenced sample was PBMCs or T cells enriched from blood (not recorded which). The receptor source for this set is a woman aged 40 to 50 who had been exposed to COVID-19.

The CDR3 DNA sequence: TGTGCCAGCACCCTTATGTGGAGCGGGGGATACGAGCAGTACTTC. Translation gives CASTLMWSGGYEQYF. This chain joins TRBV28 and TRBJ2-7, with TRBD2 matching over 8 bases. The CDR3 spans 15 residues. The germline gives CDR1 MDHEN, CDR2 SYDVKM. V shed 7 bases, J shed 4 bases, and the junction held 12 bases outside the gene matches.

CDR3 nucleotides: TGTGCCATCAGTACGAGTTCGGGGGGTCGAGGGAACACTGAAGCTTTCTTT. It specifies CAISTSSGGRGNTEAFF. The rearrangement links TRBV10-3 to TRBJ1-1; D may be TRBD1 (5 bases). This CDR3 region has 17 residues. Germline lookup yields CDR1 ENHRY and CDR2 SYGVKD. Trimming took 5 bases from V and 1 from J, leaving 20 bases between them.

This chain's CDR3 is CASSTRSSRHEQYF. CDR3 DNA: TGTGCCAGCAGTACAAGGAGTTCTCGCCACGAGCAGTACTTC. This chain uses TRBV27 with TRBJ2-7; the D is unclear. CDR1 is MNHEY, CDR2 SMNVEV, per germline (reference sequence). Trimming removed 5 bases at V and 5 bases at J, with 16 bases between. This CDR3 is 14 amino acids long.

This chain links TRBV19 with TRBJ1-1; D perhaps matches TRBD1 (5 bases). This CDR3 region has 16 residues. Between the trimmed V and J ends, which lost 3 bases and 0 bases, there was a span of 14 bases. Germline CDR1 LNHDA, CDR2 SQIVND (reference sequence). This CDR3 reads CASSMVQVSMNTEAFF. CDR3 in DNA: TGTGCCAGTAGTATGGTACAGGTTAGCATGAACACTGAAGCTTTCTTT.

The gene calls are TRBV28 and TRBJ2-7; maybe TRBD1 (7 bases). Deletions cut 2 bases from V and 1 base from J, with 12 bases between. The germline CDR1 and CDR2 sequences are MDHEN and SYDVKM. This CDR3 has 15 residues. The CDR3 reads CASSLGTAGSYEQYF. The CDR3 bases are TGTGCCAGCAGTTTAGGGACAGCGGGTTCCTACGAGCAGTACTTC.